The sequence of this T cell receptor (beta chain) was determined in a study of follicular helper T cells after annual influenza vaccination. The study, taken as a whole, reports: Undersampling of the much larger non-cTfh compartments could not be excluded for influenza clone enrichment. Most later recoveries of Day 7 ICOS+CD38+ clones were ICOS-CD38- cTfh. ICOS+CD38+ cTfh clonality change tracked circulating plasmablast frequency change.

A word on this clone: Its antigen is unknown.

The protocol was immunoSEQ multiplex PCR, while the TCRdb copy is restricted to in-frame clones and leaves out a portion. The profile shows some 13,000 clones, under 80% of them singletons. Noted time point: 2014-2015 season, pre-vaccination. Before and after seasonal inactivated influenza vaccination, adults gave blood for sorting CD4 subsets for sequencing. The CDR3 covers 13 residues. V lost 1 base to trimming and J lost 7 bases, with 7 bases between them. The germline CDR1 and CDR2 sequences are MGHDK and SYGVNS. This chain uses TRBV25-1 with TRBJ2-2; no clear D gene. The receptor was derived from an adult who received the influenza vaccine. The sequencing here drew on CXCR5- memory CD4+ T cells sorted from blood, taken on the day of influenza vaccination. CDR3 region: CASSESWGGELFF. The CDR3 region has the DNA TGTGCCAGCAGTGAATCCTGGGGCGGGGAGCTGTTTTTT.